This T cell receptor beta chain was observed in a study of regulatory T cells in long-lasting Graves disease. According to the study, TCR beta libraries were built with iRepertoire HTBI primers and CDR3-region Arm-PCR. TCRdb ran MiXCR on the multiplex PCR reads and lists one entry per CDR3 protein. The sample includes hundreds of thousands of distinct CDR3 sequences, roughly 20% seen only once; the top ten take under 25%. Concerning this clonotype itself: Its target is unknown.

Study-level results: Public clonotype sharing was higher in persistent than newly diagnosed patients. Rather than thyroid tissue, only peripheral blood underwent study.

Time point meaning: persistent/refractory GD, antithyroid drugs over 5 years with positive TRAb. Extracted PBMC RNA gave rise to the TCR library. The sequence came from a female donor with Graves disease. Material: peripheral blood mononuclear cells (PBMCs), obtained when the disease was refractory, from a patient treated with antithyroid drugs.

The CDR3 DNA sequence: TGCAGTGGGACAGGGGGGAATGAGCAGTTCTTC. Amino acids: CSGTGGNEQFF. The rearrangement uses TRBV20-1 and TRBJ2-5; 10 bases are a match to TRBD1. The J call could be wrong; TRBJ2-1 is a better fit for the DNA end. CDR3 length equals 11 residues. Germline CDR1 reads DFQATT; CDR2 reads SNEGSKA (reference sequence).